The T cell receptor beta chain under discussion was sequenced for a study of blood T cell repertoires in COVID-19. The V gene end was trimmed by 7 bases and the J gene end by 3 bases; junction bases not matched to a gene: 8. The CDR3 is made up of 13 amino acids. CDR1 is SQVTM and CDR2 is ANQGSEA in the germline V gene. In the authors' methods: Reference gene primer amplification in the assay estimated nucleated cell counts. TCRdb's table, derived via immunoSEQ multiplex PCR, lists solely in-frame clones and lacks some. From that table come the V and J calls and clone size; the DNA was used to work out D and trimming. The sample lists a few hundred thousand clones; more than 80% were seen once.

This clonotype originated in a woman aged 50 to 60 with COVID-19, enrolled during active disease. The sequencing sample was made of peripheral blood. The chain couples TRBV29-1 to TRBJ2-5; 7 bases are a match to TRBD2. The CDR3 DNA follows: TGCAGCGCGCCTTCCCGGGGGGAAGAGACCCAGTACTTC. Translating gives CSAPSRGEETQYF.